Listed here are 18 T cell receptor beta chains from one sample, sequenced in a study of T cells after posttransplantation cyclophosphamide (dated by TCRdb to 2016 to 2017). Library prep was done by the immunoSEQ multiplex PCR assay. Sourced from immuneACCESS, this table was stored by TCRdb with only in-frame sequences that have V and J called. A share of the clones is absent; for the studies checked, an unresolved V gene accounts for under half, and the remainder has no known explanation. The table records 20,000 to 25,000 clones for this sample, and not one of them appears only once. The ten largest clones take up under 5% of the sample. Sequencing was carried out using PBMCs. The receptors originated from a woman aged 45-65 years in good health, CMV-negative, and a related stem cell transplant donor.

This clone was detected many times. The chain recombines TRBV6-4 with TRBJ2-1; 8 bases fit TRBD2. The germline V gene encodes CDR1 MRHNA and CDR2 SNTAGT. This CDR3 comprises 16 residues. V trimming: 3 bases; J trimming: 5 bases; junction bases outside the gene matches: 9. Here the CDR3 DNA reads TGTGCCAGCAGTGAGCGTCGGCTAGCGGGCCACAATGAGCAGTTCTTC. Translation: CASSERRLAGHNEQFF.

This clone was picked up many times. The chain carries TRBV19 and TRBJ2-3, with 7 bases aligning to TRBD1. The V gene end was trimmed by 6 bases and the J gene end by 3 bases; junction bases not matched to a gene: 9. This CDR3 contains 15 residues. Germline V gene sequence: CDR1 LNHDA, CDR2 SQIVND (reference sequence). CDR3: CASRNRGRGTDTQYF. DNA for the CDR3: TGTGCCAGTAGAAATAGGGGGCGCGGAACAGATACGCAGTATTTT.

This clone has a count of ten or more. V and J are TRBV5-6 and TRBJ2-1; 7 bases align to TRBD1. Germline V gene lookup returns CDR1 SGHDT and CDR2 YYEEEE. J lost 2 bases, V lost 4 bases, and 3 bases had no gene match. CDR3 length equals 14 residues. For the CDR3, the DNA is TGTGCCAGCAGCAGGGACAGAACCTACAATGAGCAGTTCTTC. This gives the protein CASSRDRTYNEQFF. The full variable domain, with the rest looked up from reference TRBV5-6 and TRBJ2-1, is DAGVTQSPTHLIKTRGQQVTLRCSPKSGHDTVSWYQQALGQGPQFIFQYYEEEERQRGNFPDRFSGHQFPNYSSELNVNALLLGDSALYLCASSRDRTYNEQFFGPGTRLTVL.

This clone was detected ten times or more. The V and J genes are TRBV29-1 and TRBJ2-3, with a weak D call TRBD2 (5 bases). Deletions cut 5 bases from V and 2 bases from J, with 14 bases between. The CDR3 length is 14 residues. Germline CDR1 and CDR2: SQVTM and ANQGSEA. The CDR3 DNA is TGCAGCGTTTCTAGCCACCTACCCACAGATACGCAGTATTTT. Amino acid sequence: CSVSSHLPTDTQYF.

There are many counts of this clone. For the CDR3, the DNA is TGTGCCATTATTTCGGGCGGGTCCCGCGAGACCCAGTACTTC. Encoded protein: CAIISGGSRETQYF. V and J are TRBV2 and TRBJ2-5; tentatively, D is TRBD2 (5 bases). From germline, CDR1 is SNHLY and CDR2 FYNNEI. The CDR3 is 14 residues long. Trimming removed 10 bases at V and 5 bases at J, with 20 bases between.

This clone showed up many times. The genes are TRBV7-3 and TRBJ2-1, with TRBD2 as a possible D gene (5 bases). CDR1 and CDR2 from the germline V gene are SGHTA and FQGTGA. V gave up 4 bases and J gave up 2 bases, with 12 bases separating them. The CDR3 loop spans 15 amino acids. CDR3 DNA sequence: TGTGCCAGCAGCTGGGTAGCGTCCCCCTACAATGAGCAGTTCTTC. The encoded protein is CASSWVASPYNEQFF.

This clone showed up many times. The CDR3 DNA reads TGTGCCAGCAGCCAAGACCGGAAGGACAGGGGATATGGCTACACCTTC. Amino acid sequence: CASSQDRKDRGYGYTF. The J gene is TRBJ1-2, the V gene TRBV4-2; 9 bases are a match to TRBD1. Germline CDR1 is LGHNA and CDR2 is YNFKEQ. Trimming took 0 bases from V and 5 from J; bases not matched to a gene: 7. The CDR3 sequence is 16 residues long.

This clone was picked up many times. CDR3 residues: CASSPSGSPNTEAFF. The DNA of the CDR3 is TGTGCCAGCAGCCCCTCGGGATCCCCGAACACTGAAGCTTTCTTT. This chain connects TRBV9 to TRBJ1-1; no clear D. V dropped 4 bases and J dropped 1 base, with 14 bases sitting between them. The CDR3 covers 15 residues. Germline V gives CDR1 SGDLS, CDR2 YYNGEE.

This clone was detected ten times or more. CDR3 coding DNA: TGTGCCAGCAGCCTAGGGAGGGGGGGTTCTAGCACAGATACGCAGTATTTT. Protein sequence: CASSLGRGGSSTDTQYF. The chain couples TRBV7-2 to TRBJ2-3; possibly TRBD2 for D (7 bases). Per the germline V gene, CDR1 is SGHTA and CDR2 is FQGNSA. The CDR3 sequence is 17 residues long. The germline V and J ends were trimmed by 5 bases and 0 bases, with 18 bases remaining between them.

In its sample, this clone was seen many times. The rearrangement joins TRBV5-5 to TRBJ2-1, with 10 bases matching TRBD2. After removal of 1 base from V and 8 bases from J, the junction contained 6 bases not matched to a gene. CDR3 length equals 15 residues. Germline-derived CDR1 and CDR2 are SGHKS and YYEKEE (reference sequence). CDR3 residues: CASSLWSGRADEQFF. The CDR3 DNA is TGTGCCAGCAGCTTGTGGAGCGGGAGGGCCGATGAGCAGTTCTTC.

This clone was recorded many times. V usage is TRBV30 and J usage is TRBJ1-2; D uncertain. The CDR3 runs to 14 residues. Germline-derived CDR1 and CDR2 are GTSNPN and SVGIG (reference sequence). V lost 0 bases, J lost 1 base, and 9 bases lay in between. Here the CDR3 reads CAWSVSRLNYGYTF. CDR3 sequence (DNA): TGTGCCTGGAGTGTTTCCAGGCTTAACTATGGCTACACCTTC.

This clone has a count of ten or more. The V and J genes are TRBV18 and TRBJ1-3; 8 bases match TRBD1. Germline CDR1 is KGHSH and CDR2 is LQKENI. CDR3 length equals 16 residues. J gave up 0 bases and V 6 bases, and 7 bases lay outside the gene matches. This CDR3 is CASSPTGQVSGNTIYF. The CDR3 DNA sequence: TGTGCCAGCTCGCCTACGGGACAGGTCTCTGGAAACACCATATATTTT.

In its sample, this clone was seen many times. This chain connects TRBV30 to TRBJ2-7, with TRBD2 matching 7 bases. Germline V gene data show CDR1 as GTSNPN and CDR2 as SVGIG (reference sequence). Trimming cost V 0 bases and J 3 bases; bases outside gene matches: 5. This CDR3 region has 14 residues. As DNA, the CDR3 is TGTGCCTGGAGTGTACCCGGGACTAACTACGAGCAGTACTTC. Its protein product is CAWSVPGTNYEQYF.

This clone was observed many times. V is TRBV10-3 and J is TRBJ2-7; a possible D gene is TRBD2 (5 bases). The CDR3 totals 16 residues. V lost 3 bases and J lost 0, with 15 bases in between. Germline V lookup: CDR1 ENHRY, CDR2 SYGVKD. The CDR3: CAISDSSGVISYEQYF. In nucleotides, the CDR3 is TGTGCCATCAGTGACTCGAGCGGCGTAATCTCCTACGAGCAGTACTTC.

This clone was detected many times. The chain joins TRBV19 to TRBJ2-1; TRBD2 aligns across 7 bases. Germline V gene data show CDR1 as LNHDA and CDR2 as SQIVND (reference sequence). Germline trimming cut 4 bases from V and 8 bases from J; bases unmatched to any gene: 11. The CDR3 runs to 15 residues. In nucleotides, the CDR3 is TGTGCCAGTAGTAGAGGGACTACCGGCTGGTATGAGCAGTTCTTC. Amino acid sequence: CASSRGTTGWYEQFF.

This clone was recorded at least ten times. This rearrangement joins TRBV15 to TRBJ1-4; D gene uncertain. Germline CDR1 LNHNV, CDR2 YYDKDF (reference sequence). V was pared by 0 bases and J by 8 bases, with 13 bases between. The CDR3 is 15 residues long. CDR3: CATSRDYSVSEKLFF. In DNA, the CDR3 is TGTGCCACCAGCAGAGATTATAGCGTTTCCGAAAAACTGTTTTTT.

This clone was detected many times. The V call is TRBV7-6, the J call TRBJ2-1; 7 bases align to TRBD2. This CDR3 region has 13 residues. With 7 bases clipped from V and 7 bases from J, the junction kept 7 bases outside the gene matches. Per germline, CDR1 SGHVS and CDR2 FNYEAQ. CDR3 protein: CASTGGSFNEQFF. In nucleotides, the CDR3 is TGTGCCAGCACTGGCGGGAGTTTTAATGAGCAGTTCTTC.

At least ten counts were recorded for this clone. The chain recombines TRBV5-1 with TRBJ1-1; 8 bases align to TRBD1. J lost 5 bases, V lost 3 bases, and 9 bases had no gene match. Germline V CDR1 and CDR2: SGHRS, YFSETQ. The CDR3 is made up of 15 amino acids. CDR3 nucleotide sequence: TGCGCCAGCAGCTGGGAAGCAGGGGGCGAGACTGAAGCTTTCTTT. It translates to CASSWEAGGETEAFF.